These 22 T cell receptor beta chains share one sample of origin, sequenced in a study of T cell changes during pregnancy in multiple sclerosis. The assay was immunoSEQ multiplex PCR, and TCRdb's table has in-frame clones only and misses some. The repertoire holds roughly 60,000 clones, with over 85% as singletons. The sequenced sample was peripheral blood, obtained in the second trimester of pregnancy. These receptors all come from a female donor with multiple sclerosis, enrolled in a pregnancy study.

The chain's CDR3 is CASSQGYSGNTIYF. CDR3 coding DNA: TGTGCCAGCAGTCAGGGGTACTCTGGAAACACCATATATTTT. V gene TRBV7-9 combines with J gene TRBJ1-3; TRBD1 might be the D (6 bases). The CDR3 is 14 residues long. With 6 bases removed from V and 0 bases from J, the gap between germline ends came to 9 bases. Per germline, CDR1 SEHNR and CDR2 FQNEAQ (reference sequence).

The chain joins TRBV9 to TRBJ2-1, with a tentative D call TRBD2 (6 bases). Trimming stripped 2 bases from V and 0 bases from J, with 9 bases between. The CDR3 has 15 amino acids. Per germline, CDR1 SGDLS and CDR2 YYNGEE. CDR3 residues: CASSVTGSSYNEQFF. The CDR3 DNA reads TGTGCCAGCAGCGTCACCGGGAGCTCCTACAATGAGCAGTTCTTC.

This clone was observed a few times. The CDR3 DNA is TGTGCCAGCAGCTCACAGGGGTACGAGACCCAGTACTTC. Its protein product is CASSSQGYETQYF. The rearrangement links TRBV7-9 to TRBJ2-5; 7 bases agree with TRBD1. The trim removed 4 bases at V and 5 bases at J, leaving 4 bases unmatched. This CDR3 comprises 13 residues. The germline V gene has CDR1 SEHNR and CDR2 FQNEAQ (reference sequence).

This chain joins TRBV5-1 and TRBJ2-2, with 13 bases fitting TRBD2. V was clipped by 7 bases and J by 5 bases; unmatched bases: 5. CDR1 and CDR2 from the germline V gene are SGHRS and YFSETQ. There are 15 residues in the CDR3. The CDR3 loop reads CASRTSGSRTGELFF. In nucleotides, the CDR3 is TGCGCCAGCCGGACTAGCGGGAGCCGGACCGGGGAGCTGTTTTTT. Supplemented by reference TRBV5-1 and TRBJ2-2, the full variable domain reads KAGVTQTPRYLIKTRGQQVTLSCSPISGHRSVSWYQQTPGQGLQFLFEYFSETQRNKGNFPGRFSGRQFSNSRSEMNVSTLELGDSALYLCASRTSGSRTGELFFGEGSRLTVL.

This clone was observed a handful of times. V usage is TRBV7-9 and J usage is TRBJ1-5; D not resolved. Germline-derived CDR1 and CDR2 are SEHNR and FQNEAQ (reference sequence). CDR3 length equals 13 residues. V dropped 4 bases and J dropped 3 bases, with 7 bases sitting between them. CDR3 in amino acids: CASSSRTNQPQHF. DNA for the CDR3: TGTGCCAGCAGCTCTAGAACCAATCAGCCCCAGCATTTT.

The V gene is TRBV5-1, the J gene TRBJ2-2; D perhaps matches TRBD1 (6 bases). The germline V and J ends were trimmed by 0 bases and 5 bases, with 17 bases remaining between them. Germline values: CDR1 SGHRS, CDR2 YFSETQ. This CDR3 region has 17 residues. CDR3 DNA sequence: TGCGCCAGCAGCTTGGCCGAACAGAGGGGGATGACCGGGGAGCTGTTTTTT. It encodes CASSLAEQRGMTGELFF.

The CDR3 spells CASRTSGISYEQYF. CDR3 sequence (DNA): TGTGCCAGCAGAACTAGCGGGATTTCCTACGAGCAGTACTTC. The chain has TRBV5-4 and TRBJ2-7; 10 bases map to TRBD2. Germline lookup yields CDR1 SGHNT and CDR2 YYREEE (reference sequence). Losses at the gene ends were 5 bases for V and 1 base for J; bases not matched to a gene: 3. CDR3 length equals 14 residues. The whole variable domain, filled in from reference TRBV5-4 and TRBJ2-7, reads ETGVTQSPTHLIKTRGQQVTLRCSSQSGHNTVSWYQQALGQGPQFIFQYYREEENGRGNFPPRFSGLQFPNYSSELNVNALELDDSALYLCASRTSGISYEQYFGPGTRLTVT.

V and J are TRBV5-6 and TRBJ2-1, with TRBD2 identical over 10 bases. With 4 bases clipped from V and 8 bases from J, the junction kept 9 bases outside the gene matches. The germline CDR1 and CDR2 sequences are SGHDT and YYEEEE. The CDR3 contains 15 residues. CDR3 region: CASSGGTSAFDEQFF. As DNA, the CDR3 is TGTGCCAGCAGCGGCGGGACTAGCGCCTTCGATGAGCAGTTCTTC.

The V gene is TRBV19, the J gene TRBJ1-3; D is ambiguous. Germline CDR1 reads LNHDA; CDR2 reads SQIVND (reference sequence). The CDR3 spans 15 residues. Trimming removed 7 bases at V and 0 bases at J, with 13 bases between. The DNA of the CDR3 is TGTGCCAGTAAGACCCGGGTCCTCTCTGGAAACACCATATATTTT. Its translation: CASKTRVLSGNTIYF. Combining the CDR3 with reference TRBV19 and TRBJ1-3 gives the whole variable domain DGGITQSPKYLFRKEGQNVTLSCEQNLNHDAMYWYRQDPGQGLRLIYYSQIVNDFQKGDIAEGYSVSREKKESFPLTVTSAQKNPTAFYLCASKTRVLSGNTIYFGEGSWLTVV.

The chain carries TRBV28 and TRBJ2-2; 11 nucleotides line up with TRBD1. This CDR3 is 17 amino acids long. Germline V lookup: CDR1 MDHEN, CDR2 SYDVKM. After removal of 5 bases from V and 9 bases from J, the junction contained 14 bases not matched to a gene. CDR3 loop: CASSPRTGGGGDRELFF. In nucleotides, the CDR3 is TGTGCCAGCAGTCCCCGGACAGGGGGCGGGGGGGACCGGGAGCTGTTTTTT. The entire variable domain, with the rest obtained from reference TRBV28 and TRBJ2-2, is as follows: DVKVTQSSRYLVKRTGEKVFLECVQDMDHENMFWYRQDPGLGLRLIYFSYDVKMKEKGDIPEGYSVSREKKERFSLILESASTNQTSMYLCASSPRTGGGGDRELFFGEGSRLTVL.

In this sample, this clone turned up once. The chain is built from TRBV7-2 and TRBJ2-2; 13 nucleotides agree with TRBD2. V shed 5 bases, J shed 9 bases, and the junction held 9 bases outside the gene matches. The CDR3 has 16 amino acids. Germline V CDR1 and CDR2: SGHTA, FQGNSA. This CDR3 is CASSPTSGRDHWELFF. DNA for the CDR3: TGTGCCAGCAGCCCCACTAGCGGGAGGGATCATTGGGAGCTGTTTTTT.

This clone occurred once. The rearrangement joins TRBV30 to TRBJ2-2, with a tentative D call TRBD1 (6 bases). From germline, CDR1 is GTSNPN and CDR2 SVGIG (reference sequence). The CDR3 contains 12 residues. Trimming removed 2 bases from V and 6 bases from J, with 7 bases in between. Here the CDR3 DNA reads TGTGCCTGGAGTAAGGGGGCCGGGGAGCTGTTTTTT. Its translation: CAWSKGAGELFF. The variable domain in full, completed from reference TRBV30 and TRBJ2-2, reads SQTIHQWPATLVQPVGSPLSLECTVEGTSNPNLYWYRQAAGRGLQLLFYSVGIGQISSEVPQNLSASRPQDRQFILSSKKLLLSDSGFYLCAWSKGAGELFFGEGSRLTVL.

The chain couples TRBV18 to TRBJ1-1; TRBD1 matches 10 bases. The germline CDR1 and CDR2 sequences are KGHSH and LQKENI. After removal of 3 bases from V and 3 bases from J, the junction contained 1 base not matched to a gene. The CDR3 extends over 14 amino acids. This chain's CDR3 is CASSPGTGDTEAFF. The CDR3 nucleotides read TGTGCCAGCTCACCGGGGACAGGGGACACTGAAGCTTTCTTT.

V and J are TRBV11-3 and TRBJ2-2; 8 positions agree with TRBD2. Germline lookup yields CDR1 SGHNT and CDR2 YENEEA. The CDR3 sequence is 15 residues long. With V trimmed by 1 base and J by 5 bases, 3 bases remained unmatched. CDR3: CASSLGTSLTGELFF. As DNA, the CDR3 is TGTGCCAGCAGCTTAGGGACTAGCTTAACCGGGGAGCTGTTTTTT.

The DNA of the CDR3 is TGTGCCAGTAATGCAGGGGATACAGATACGCAGTATTTT. Amino acid sequence: CASNAGDTDTQYF. The chain carries TRBV19 and TRBJ2-3; a possible D gene is TRBD1 (6 bases). This CDR3 contains 13 residues. CDR1 LNHDA and CDR2 SQIVND come from the germline V gene (reference sequence). V shed 7 bases and J shed 3 bases, with 11 bases lying between them.

V and J are TRBV28 and TRBJ2-5; 8 positions agree with TRBD1. V lost 3 bases, J lost 2 bases, and 2 bases stayed unmatched. Germline V lookup: CDR1 MDHEN, CDR2 SYDVKM. CDR3 length: 14 amino acids. The CDR3 loop reads CASSFHRGQETQYF. In DNA, the CDR3 is TGTGCCAGCAGTTTTCACAGGGGGCAAGAGACCCAGTACTTC.

V is TRBV5-4 and J is TRBJ2-3; a possible D gene is TRBD1 (5 bases). CDR3 length equals 14 residues. The germline V gene encodes CDR1 SGHNT and CDR2 YYREEE (reference sequence). V shed 4 bases and J shed 7 bases, with 16 bases lying between them. This chain's CDR3 is CASSTPGRGNTQYF. For the CDR3, the DNA is TGTGCCAGCAGCACCCCCGGAAGGGGAAATACGCAGTATTTT.

A few counts support this clone. V and J are TRBV6-5 and TRBJ1-1, with D possibly being TRBD1 (5 bases). The V end lost 10 bases, the J end lost 10 bases, and 22 bases lay between the germline ends. In germline, CDR1 is MNHEY, CDR2 SVGAGI. CDR3 size: 13 residues. CDR3: CATDDRLGLRAFF. Here the CDR3 DNA reads TGTGCCACCGACGACAGATTGGGACTCCGAGCTTTCTTT.

This chain connects TRBV27 to TRBJ1-3; 7 bases line up with TRBD1. This CDR3 spans 13 amino acids. J lost 4 bases, V lost 6 bases, and 3 bases had no gene match. CDR1 and CDR2 from the germline V gene are MNHEY and SMNVEV (reference sequence). The DNA for the CDR3 is TGTGCCAGCAGAACAGGGGTCGGAAACACCATATATTTT. Protein: CASRTGVGNTIYF.

The CDR3 coding sequence is TGTGCCAGCAGCACAACAGGGTTTCAGCCCCAGCATTTT. It is translated as CASSTTGFQPQHF. The rearrangement joins TRBV27 to TRBJ1-5; maybe TRBD1 (6 bases). V lost 6 bases and J 6 bases, leaving 12 bases between the germline ends. The CDR3 covers 13 residues. Germline CDR1 is MNHEY and CDR2 is SMNVEV (reference sequence).

The chain couples TRBV12-5 to TRBJ1-5; 8 bases line up with TRBD1. The CDR3 runs to 21 residues. Germline CDR1 is LGHNT and CDR2 is FRNRAP. J gave up 0 bases and V 5 bases, and 21 bases lay outside the gene matches. Here the CDR3 DNA reads TGTGCTAGTGGTCCCCCGGGACAGGACAACGCGGGGGCATATAGCAATCAGCCCCAGCATTTT. This encodes CASGPPGQDNAGAYSNQPQHF.

This clone was observed once. The chain joins TRBV18 to TRBJ2-3, with TRBD1 matching over 12 bases. The CDR3 loop spans 17 amino acids. The V segment lost 3 bases and the J segment 3 bases; nucleotides outside the gene matches: 7. CDR1 and CDR2 (germline): KGHSH, LQKENI. As DNA, the CDR3 is TGTGCCAGCTCACCCGCCGGGACAGGGGGCGGAACAGATACGCAGTATTTT. Translation gives CASSPAGTGGGTDTQYF.